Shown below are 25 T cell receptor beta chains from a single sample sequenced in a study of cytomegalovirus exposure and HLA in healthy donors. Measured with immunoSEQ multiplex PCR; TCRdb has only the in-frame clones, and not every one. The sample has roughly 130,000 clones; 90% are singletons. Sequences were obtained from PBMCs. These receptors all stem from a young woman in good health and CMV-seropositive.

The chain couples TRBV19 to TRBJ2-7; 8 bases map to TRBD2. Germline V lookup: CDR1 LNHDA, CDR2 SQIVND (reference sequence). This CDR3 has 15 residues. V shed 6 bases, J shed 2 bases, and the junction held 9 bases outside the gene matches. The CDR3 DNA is TGTGCCAGTAGCTCCGGGGGGGCCGGCACCTACGAGCAGTACTTC. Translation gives CASSSGGAGTYEQYF. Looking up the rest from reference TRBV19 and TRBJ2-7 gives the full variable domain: DGGITQSPKYLFRKEGQNVTLSCEQNLNHDAMYWYRQDPGQGLRLIYYSQIVNDFQKGDIAEGYSVSREKKESFPLTVTSAQKNPTAFYLCASSSGGAGTYEQYFGPGTRLTVT.

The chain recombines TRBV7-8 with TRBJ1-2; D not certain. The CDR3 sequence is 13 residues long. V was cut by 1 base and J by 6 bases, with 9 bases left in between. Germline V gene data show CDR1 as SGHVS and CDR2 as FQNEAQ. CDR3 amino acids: CASSLGPDDGYTF. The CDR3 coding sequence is TGTGCCAGCAGCTTAGGTCCAGATGATGGCTACACCTTC. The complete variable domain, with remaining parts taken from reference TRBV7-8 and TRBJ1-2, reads GAGVSQSPRYKVAKRGQDVALRCDPISGHVSLFWYQQALGQGPEFLTYFQNEAQLDKSGLPSDRFFAERPEGSVSTLKIQRTQQEDSAVYLCASSLGPDDGYTFGSGTRLTVV.

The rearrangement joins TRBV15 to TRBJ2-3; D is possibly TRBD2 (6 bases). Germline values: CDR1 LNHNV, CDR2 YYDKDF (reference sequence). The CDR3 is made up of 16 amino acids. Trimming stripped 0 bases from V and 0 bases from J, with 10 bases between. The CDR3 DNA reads TGTGCCACCAGCAGAGATCGGGGGTTGAGCACAGATACGCAGTATTTT. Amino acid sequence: CATSRDRGLSTDTQYF.

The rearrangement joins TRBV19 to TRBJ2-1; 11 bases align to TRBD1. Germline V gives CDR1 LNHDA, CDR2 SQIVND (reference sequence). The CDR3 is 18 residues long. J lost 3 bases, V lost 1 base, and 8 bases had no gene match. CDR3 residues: CASSIVHIGTGGYNEQFF. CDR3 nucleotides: TGTGCCAGTAGTATAGTCCACATAGGGACAGGGGGCTACAATGAGCAGTTCTTC.

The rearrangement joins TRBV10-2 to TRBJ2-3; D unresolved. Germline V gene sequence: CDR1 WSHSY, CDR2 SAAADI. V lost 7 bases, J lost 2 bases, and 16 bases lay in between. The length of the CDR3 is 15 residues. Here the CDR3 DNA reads TGCGCCAGCACCAGTCAAAGGAGAACCACAGATACGCAGTATTTT. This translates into CASTSQRRTTDTQYF.

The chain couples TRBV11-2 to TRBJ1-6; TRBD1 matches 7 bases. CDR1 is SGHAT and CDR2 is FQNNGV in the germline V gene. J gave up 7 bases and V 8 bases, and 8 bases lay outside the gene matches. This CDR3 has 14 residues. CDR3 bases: TGTGCCAGCGGGTCGGGACAGCTCAATTCACCCCTCCACTTT. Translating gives CASGSGQLNSPLHF.

The CDR3 loop is CASSLVLAGKNEQFF. CDR3 coding DNA: TGTGCCAGCAGCTTAGTACTAGCGGGAAAAAATGAGCAGTTCTTC. V usage is TRBV7-9 and J usage is TRBJ2-1; 10 nucleotides agree with TRBD2. V shed 1 base, J shed 7 bases, and the junction held 4 bases outside the gene matches. The CDR3 runs 15 residues. Germline V gene lookup returns CDR1 SEHNR and CDR2 FQNEAQ (reference sequence).

CDR3 in amino acids: CASSLAGGTAAYEQYF. The CDR3 nucleotides are TGTGCCAGCAGCTTAGCCGGCGGGACTGCTGCCTACGAGCAGTACTTC. V gene TRBV7-9 combines with J gene TRBJ2-7, with D perhaps matching TRBD2 (6 bases). The CDR3 runs 16 residues. Germline CDR1 reads SEHNR; CDR2 reads FQNEAQ (reference sequence). V was shortened by 0 bases and J by 2 bases, with 14 bases between the two germline ends.

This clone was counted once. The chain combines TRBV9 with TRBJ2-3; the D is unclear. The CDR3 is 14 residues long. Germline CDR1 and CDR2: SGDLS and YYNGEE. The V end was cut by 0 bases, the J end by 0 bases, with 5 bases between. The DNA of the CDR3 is TGTGCCAGCAGCGTAGCGCGGAGCACAGATACGCAGTATTTT. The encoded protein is CASSVARSTDTQYF.

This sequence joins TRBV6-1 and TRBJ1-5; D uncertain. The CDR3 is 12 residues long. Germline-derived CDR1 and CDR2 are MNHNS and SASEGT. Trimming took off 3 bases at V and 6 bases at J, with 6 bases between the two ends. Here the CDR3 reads CASSDSGQPQHF. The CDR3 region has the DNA TGTGCCAGCAGTGACAGCGGTCAGCCCCAGCATTTT.

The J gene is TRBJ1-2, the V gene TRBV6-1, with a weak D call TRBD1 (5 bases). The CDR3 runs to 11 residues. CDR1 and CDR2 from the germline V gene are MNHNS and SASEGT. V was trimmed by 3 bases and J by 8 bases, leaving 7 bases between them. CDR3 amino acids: CASSEGGGYTF. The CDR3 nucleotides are TGTGCCAGCAGTGAGGGGGGAGGCTACACCTTC.

The CDR3 DNA follows: TGTGCCAGCAGCCTGCCGGGGGGGCAAGGTGGCTACACCTTC. It specifies CASSLPGGQGGYTF. The rearrangement links TRBV7-9 to TRBJ1-2; tentative D call: TRBD1 (6 bases). The CDR3 has 14 residues. Trimming shortened V by 5 bases and J by 7 bases, and 17 bases separated the two germline ends. CDR1 is SEHNR and CDR2 is FQNEAQ in the germline V gene (reference sequence).

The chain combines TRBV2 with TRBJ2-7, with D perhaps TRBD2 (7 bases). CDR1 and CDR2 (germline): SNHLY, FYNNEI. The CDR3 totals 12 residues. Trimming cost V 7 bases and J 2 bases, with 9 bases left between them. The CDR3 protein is CASTGGAYEQYF. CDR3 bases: TGTGCCAGCACGGGGGGCGCCTACGAGCAGTACTTC.

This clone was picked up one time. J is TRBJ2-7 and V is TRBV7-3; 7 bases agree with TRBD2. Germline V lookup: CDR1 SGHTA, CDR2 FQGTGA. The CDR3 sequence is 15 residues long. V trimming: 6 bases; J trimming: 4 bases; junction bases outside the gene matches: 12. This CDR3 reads CASSYGSGGSYEQYF. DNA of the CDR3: TGTGCCAGCAGTTATGGTTCGGGAGGTTCATACGAGCAGTACTTC.

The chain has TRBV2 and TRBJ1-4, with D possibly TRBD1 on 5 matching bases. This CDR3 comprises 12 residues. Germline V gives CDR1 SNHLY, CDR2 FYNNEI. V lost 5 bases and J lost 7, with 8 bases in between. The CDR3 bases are TGTGCCAGCAGTTTACAGGCTGAAAAACTGTTTTTT. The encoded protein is CASSLQAEKLFF.

The CDR3 DNA reads TGCGCCAGCAGCATCTCTAGCGGCTACAATGAGCAGTTCTTC. Translating gives CASSISSGYNEQFF. The chain employs TRBV5-1 and TRBJ2-1; 7 bases are a match to TRBD2. Trimming took 4 bases from V and 3 from J; bases not matched to a gene: 4. Looked up from germline, CDR1 is SGHRS and CDR2 is YFSETQ. The CDR3 length is 14 residues.

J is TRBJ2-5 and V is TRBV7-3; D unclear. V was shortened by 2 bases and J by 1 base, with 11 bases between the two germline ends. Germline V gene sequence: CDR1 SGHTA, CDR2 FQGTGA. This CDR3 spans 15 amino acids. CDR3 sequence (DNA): TGTGCCAGCAGCTTATGGCCAGGATCCCAAGAGACCCAGTACTTC. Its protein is CASSLWPGSQETQYF.

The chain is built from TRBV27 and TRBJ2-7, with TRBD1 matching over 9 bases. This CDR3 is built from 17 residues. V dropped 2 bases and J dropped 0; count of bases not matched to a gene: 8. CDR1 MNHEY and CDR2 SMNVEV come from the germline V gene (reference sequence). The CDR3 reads CASSLGDRDGASYEQYF. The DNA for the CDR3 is TGTGCCAGCAGTTTAGGGGACAGGGATGGGGCCTCCTACGAGCAGTACTTC.

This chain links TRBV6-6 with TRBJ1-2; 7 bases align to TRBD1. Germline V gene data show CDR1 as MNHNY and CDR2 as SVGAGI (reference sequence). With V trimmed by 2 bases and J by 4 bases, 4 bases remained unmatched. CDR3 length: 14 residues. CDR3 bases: TGTGCCAGCAGTTACCTGGGACAGCCCTATGGCTACACCTTC. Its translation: CASSYLGQPYGYTF.

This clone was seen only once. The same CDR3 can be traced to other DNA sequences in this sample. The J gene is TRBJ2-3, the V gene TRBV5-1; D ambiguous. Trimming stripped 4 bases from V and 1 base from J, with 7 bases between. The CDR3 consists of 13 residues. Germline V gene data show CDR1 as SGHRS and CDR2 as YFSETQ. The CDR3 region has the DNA TGCGCCAGCAGCCGCACAGGCACAGATACGCAGTATTTT. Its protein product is CASSRTGTDTQYF.

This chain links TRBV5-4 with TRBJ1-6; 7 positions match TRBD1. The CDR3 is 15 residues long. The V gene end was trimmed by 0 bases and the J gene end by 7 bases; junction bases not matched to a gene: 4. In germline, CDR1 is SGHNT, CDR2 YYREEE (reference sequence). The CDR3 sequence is CASSLARGTNSPLHF. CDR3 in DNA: TGTGCCAGCAGCTTGGCCAGGGGGACGAATTCACCCCTCCACTTT.

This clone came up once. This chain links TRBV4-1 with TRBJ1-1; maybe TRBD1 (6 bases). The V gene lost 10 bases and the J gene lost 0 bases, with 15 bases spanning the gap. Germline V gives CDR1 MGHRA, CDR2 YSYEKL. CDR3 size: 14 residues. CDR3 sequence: CATATGAMNTEAFF. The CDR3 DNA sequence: TGCGCCACGGCGACAGGAGCCATGAACACTGAAGCTTTCTTT.

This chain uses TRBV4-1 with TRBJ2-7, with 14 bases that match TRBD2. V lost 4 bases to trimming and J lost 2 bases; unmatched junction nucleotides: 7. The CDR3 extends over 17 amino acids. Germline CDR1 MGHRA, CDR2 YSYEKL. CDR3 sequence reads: CASSLTSGRAGPYEQYF. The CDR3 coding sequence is TGCGCCAGCAGCCTGACTAGCGGGAGGGCCGGGCCCTACGAGCAGTACTTC.

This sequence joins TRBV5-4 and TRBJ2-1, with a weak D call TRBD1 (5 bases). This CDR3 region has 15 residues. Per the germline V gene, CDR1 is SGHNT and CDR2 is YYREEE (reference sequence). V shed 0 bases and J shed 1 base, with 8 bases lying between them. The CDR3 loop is CASSLAGMSYNEQFF. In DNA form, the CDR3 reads TGTGCCAGCAGCTTGGCAGGGATGTCCTACAATGAGCAGTTCTTC.

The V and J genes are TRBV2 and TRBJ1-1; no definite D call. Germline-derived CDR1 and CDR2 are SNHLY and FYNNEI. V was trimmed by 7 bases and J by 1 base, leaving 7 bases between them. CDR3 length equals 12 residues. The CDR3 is CASKSGNTEAFF. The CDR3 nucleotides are TGTGCCAGCAAATCGGGGAACACTGAAGCTTTCTTT.